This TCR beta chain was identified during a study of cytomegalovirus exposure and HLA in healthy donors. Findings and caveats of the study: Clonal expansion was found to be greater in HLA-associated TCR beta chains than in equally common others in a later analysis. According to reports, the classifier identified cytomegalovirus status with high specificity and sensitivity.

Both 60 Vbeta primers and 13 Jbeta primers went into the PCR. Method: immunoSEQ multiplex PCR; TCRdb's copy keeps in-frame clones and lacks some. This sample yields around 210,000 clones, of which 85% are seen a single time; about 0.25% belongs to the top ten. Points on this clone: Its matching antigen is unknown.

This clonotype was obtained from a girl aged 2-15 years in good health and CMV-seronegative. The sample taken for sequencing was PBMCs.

The CDR3, as DNA: TGTGCCAGCAAGGGACAGGGAACTATGAACACTGAAGCTTTCTTT. This encodes CASKGQGTMNTEAFF. This chain uses TRBV2 with TRBJ1-1, with 9 bases matching TRBD1. Germline CDR1 reads SNHLY; CDR2 reads FYNNEI. The trim removed 7 bases at V and 0 bases at J, leaving 6 bases unmatched. The CDR3 extends over 15 amino acids.